This TCR beta chain was sequenced in a study of blood T cell repertoires in COVID-19. The overall study: Italy, Spain and the United States were the sources of the convalescent and acute COVID-19 samples. Sources were T cells, B-cell-depleted T cells, or PBMCs; the material itself was cDNA or gDNA.

CDR1 SGHVS and CDR2 FQNEAQ come from the germline V gene. The CDR3 loop spans 14 amino acids. V dropped 1 base and J dropped 3 bases, with 9 bases sitting between them. Study processing details: Reference gene primer amplification in the assay estimated nucleated cell counts. Some clones are missing from TCRdb's copy, which holds only in-frame ones; the method was immunoSEQ multiplex PCR. That table supplies the V and J calls and clone size; D and trimming were determined from the DNA. The repertoire includes about 72,000 clones, 82% of them detected once, and about 6.2% sits in the top ten. Sequenced input: peripheral blood. The sequence was obtained from a man aged 60 to 69 with acute or convalescent COVID-19. This sequence joins TRBV7-8 and TRBJ1-2; maybe TRBD1 (6 bases). The CDR3 DNA sequence: TGTGCCAGCAGCTTAGGTCACAGGGACTATGGCTACACCTTC. This translates into CASSLGHRDYGYTF.